This TCR beta chain was captured in a study of blood T cell repertoires in COVID-19. On the study more broadly: Some COVID-19 samples were acute and others convalescent; all came from the United States, Italy and Spain. PBMCs, B-cell-depleted T cells, or T cells provided the cDNA or gDNA that made up the material.

Sequenced by immunoSEQ multiplex PCR; TCRdb stores in-frame clones only, minus some. The sample shows about 200,000 clones, roughly 88% of them seen only once. Cohort placement rested on clinical history that participants reported themselves. Germline V gene data show CDR1 as SGHNT and CDR2 as YYREEE (reference sequence). V lost 3 bases and J lost 7, with 14 bases in between. The CDR3 consists of 15 residues. Sequencing input: PBMCs or T cells enriched from blood (not recorded which). The V gene is TRBV5-4, the J gene TRBJ1-6; the D is unclear. The receptor's source is a middle-aged man with acute COVID-19. For the CDR3, the DNA is TGTGCCAGCAGCTCGCCTACTACCTCCAATTCACCCCTCCACTTT. This encodes CASSSPTTSNSPLHF.